This T cell receptor (beta chain) was found in a study of CD8+CD57+ T cells in acquired aplastic anemia. As for the study in general: Sorted CD4+ and CD8+ cells yielded DNA averaging around 3 ug.

V lost 6 bases to trimming and J lost 9 bases, with 10 bases between them. In germline, CDR1 is MNHNS, CDR2 SASEGT. The CDR3 extends over 11 amino acids. Patients chosen for sequencing had shown CD8+CD57+ cell expansion by flow cytometry. Profiles of TCR beta VDJ and CDR3 were generated from a genomic DNA template. TCRdb independently ran MiXCR on the reads; one entry per CDR3 protein. The repertoire includes roughly 150,000 distinct CDR3 sequences, around 47% of them detected once, and 2.5% to 3.5% sits in the top ten. The V call is TRBV6-1, the J call TRBJ2-3; D is ambiguous. This TCR came from a human donor with aplastic anemia. Material: sorted CD4+, CD8+, or CD8+CD57+ T cells (not recorded which) from PBMCs. CDR3 bases: TGTGCCAGCAGCATTCTGGGCACGCAGTATTTT. This encodes CASSILGTQYF.